The rows below give T cell receptor beta chains drawn from one sample of a study of shared clonotypes between healthy human individuals. Assay: immunoSEQ multiplex PCR; the TCRdb copy retains only in-frame clones and omits some. The profile covers around 2,000,000 clones, with roughly 94% appearing a single time and 0.85% to 1.3% taken by the ten largest. Sequencing was performed on naive CD8+ T cells sorted from blood. The origin of the receptors is a man aged 18 to 29 in good health. The CDR3 runs from the conserved cysteine through the conserved F or W. D genes are given only for firm matches. Clone size is shown for a subset of rows, as once, few, many or a class of expanded clone.

cdr3_nt: TGTGCCAGCAGCGTCGTAGCGGGGCATCTCCCCCAGGAGCAGTTCTTC
cdr3_aa: CASSVVAGHLPQEQFF
j_call: TRBJ2-1
d_call: TRBD2
v_call: TRBV9
cdr3_length: 16
clone_size: -

cdr3_nt: TGTGCCAGCTCACCAGGGGGTACTAATGAAAAACTGTTTTTT
cdr3_aa: CASSPGGTNEKLFF
j_call: TRBJ1-4
d_call: -
v_call: TRBV18
cdr3_length: 14
clone_size: once

cdr3_nt: TGTGCTAGCAGACTAGCGGTGGGAGAGACCCAGTACTTC
cdr3_aa: CASRLAVGETQYF
j_call: TRBJ2-5
d_call: TRBD2
v_call: TRBV7-7
cdr3_length: 13
clone_size: -

cdr3_nt: TGTGCCAGCAGCTTAGTGGGTAGCGGGGACCAAGAGACCCAGTACTTC
cdr3_aa: CASSLVGSGDQETQYF
j_call: TRBJ2-5
d_call: TRBD2
v_call: TRBV7-9
cdr3_length: 16
clone_size: -

cdr3_nt: TGTGCCATCAGTGAGTCGAAGGTTGGGGGTACGGGCTACACCTTC
cdr3_aa: CAISESKVGGTGYTF
j_call: TRBJ1-2
d_call: -
v_call: TRBV10-3
cdr3_length: 15
clone_size: -

cdr3_nt: TGTGCCAGCAGTGATATTAGCGGGAGGGCCAACGAGCAGTACTTC
cdr3_aa: CASSDISGRANEQYF
j_call: TRBJ2-7
d_call: TRBD2
v_call: TRBV2
cdr3_length: 15
clone_size: -

cdr3_nt: TGTGCCAGCAGCCCAGGGCCTGCCTATGGTTACACCTTC
cdr3_aa: CASSPGPAYGYTF
j_call: TRBJ1-2
d_call: -
v_call: TRBV2
cdr3_length: 13
clone_size: -

cdr3_nt: TGTGCCAGCCTGTCGTCCCTAAAAGGGAGGGGTGAAACTGAAGCTTTCTTT
cdr3_aa: CASLSSLKGRGETEAFF
j_call: TRBJ1-1
d_call: -
v_call: TRBV7-9
cdr3_length: 17
clone_size: -

cdr3_nt: TGTGCCAGCAGTGCCGGGACCACTAGCACAGATACGCAGTATTTT
cdr3_aa: CASSAGTTSTDTQYF
j_call: TRBJ2-3
d_call: -
v_call: TRBV2
cdr3_length: 15
clone_size: -

cdr3_nt: TGTGCCAGCTCACCCGGGCTAGCGGGACAAGTGAACACCGGGGAGCTGTTTTTT
cdr3_aa: CASSPGLAGQVNTGELFF
j_call: TRBJ2-2
d_call: TRBD2
v_call: TRBV18
cdr3_length: 18
clone_size: -

cdr3_nt: TGTGCCAGTAGTATAAGTGGGTCCTACGAGCAGTACTTC
cdr3_aa: CASSISGSYEQYF
j_call: TRBJ2-7
d_call: -
v_call: TRBV19
cdr3_length: 13
clone_size: -

cdr3_nt: TGCGCCAGCAGCTTGGTGGGACTAGCGGGATACAATGAGCAGTTCTTC
cdr3_aa: CASSLVGLAGYNEQFF
j_call: TRBJ2-1
d_call: TRBD2
v_call: TRBV5-1
cdr3_length: 16
clone_size: -

cdr3_nt: TGTGCCAGCAGTTTATATTACAGCGAAAGCAATCAGCCCCAGCATTTT
cdr3_aa: CASSLYYSESNQPQHF
j_call: TRBJ1-5
d_call: -
v_call: TRBV27
cdr3_length: 16
clone_size: -

cdr3_nt: TGCGCCAGCAGCTTGGTGGGGCTGACAACCAGCACAGATACGCAGTATTTT
cdr3_aa: CASSLVGLTTSTDTQYF
j_call: TRBJ2-3
d_call: -
v_call: TRBV5-1
cdr3_length: 17
clone_size: -

cdr3_nt: TGTGCCAGCAGTGACGAGTCCTCCTACGAGCAGTACTTC
cdr3_aa: CASSDESSYEQYF
j_call: TRBJ2-7
d_call: -
v_call: TRBV6-6
cdr3_length: 13
clone_size: -

cdr3_nt: TGTGCCAGCAGCTTAGGGGGACCCTACGAGCAGTACTTC
cdr3_aa: CASSLGGPYEQYF
j_call: TRBJ2-7
d_call: -
v_call: TRBV11-2
cdr3_length: 13
clone_size: once

cdr3_nt: TGCGCCAGCAGCCAAGATCCAGCAGGCTACGAGCAGTACTTC
cdr3_aa: CASSQDPAGYEQYF
j_call: TRBJ2-7
d_call: -
v_call: TRBV4-1
cdr3_length: 14
clone_size: -

cdr3_nt: TGCAGCGTTGAAGATAACCTAGAGACCCAGTACTTC
cdr3_aa: CSVEDNLETQYF
j_call: TRBJ2-5
d_call: -
v_call: TRBV29-1
cdr3_length: 12
clone_size: -

cdr3_nt: TGTGCCAGCAGTTTATCTACCCGACAGGGGGTCTACGAGCAGTACTTC
cdr3_aa: CASSLSTRQGVYEQYF
j_call: TRBJ2-7
d_call: TRBD1
v_call: TRBV27
cdr3_length: 16
clone_size: -

cdr3_nt: TGCAGCGTTGGAAAGGGGTCCACTGAAGCTTTCTTT
cdr3_aa: CSVGKGSTEAFF
j_call: TRBJ1-1
d_call: -
v_call: TRBV29-1
cdr3_length: 12
clone_size: -

cdr3_nt: TGTGCCAGCGATAAGGGGGCGCTGGGAGATACGCAGTATTTT
cdr3_aa: CASDKGALGDTQYF
j_call: TRBJ2-3
d_call: TRBD1
v_call: TRBV2
cdr3_length: 14
clone_size: once

cdr3_nt: TGCGCCAGCAGTGAACAAAAGACCCACGAGCAGTACTTC
cdr3_aa: CASSEQKTHEQYF
j_call: TRBJ2-7
d_call: -
v_call: TRBV10-2
cdr3_length: 13
clone_size: once

cdr3_nt: TGTGCCAGCAGCCTCCTACAGGGTTCCTTCGATACGCAGTATTTT
cdr3_aa: CASSLLQGSFDTQYF
j_call: TRBJ2-3
d_call: -
v_call: TRBV7-2
cdr3_length: 15
clone_size: -

cdr3_nt: TGTGCCAGCAGCTTGACCAGACTAGCGATCACAGATACGCAGTATTTT
cdr3_aa: CASSLTRLAITDTQYF
j_call: TRBJ2-3
d_call: TRBD2
v_call: TRBV11-2
cdr3_length: 16
clone_size: -

cdr3_nt: TGTGCCAGCAGCGTGACAGGGTCGTACTCTGGAAACACCATATATTTT
cdr3_aa: CASSVTGSYSGNTIYF
j_call: TRBJ1-3
d_call: TRBD1
v_call: TRBV9
cdr3_length: 16
clone_size: -

cdr3_nt: TGCGCCAGCAGCCAAACAGGGTCGGGCACTGAAGCTTTCTTT
cdr3_aa: CASSQTGSGTEAFF
j_call: TRBJ1-1
d_call: -
v_call: TRBV4-1
cdr3_length: 14
clone_size: -

cdr3_nt: TGTGCCAGCAGCTCCCGACTAGCCAGCACAGATACGCAGTATTTT
cdr3_aa: CASSSRLASTDTQYF
j_call: TRBJ2-3
d_call: TRBD2
v_call: TRBV13
cdr3_length: 15
clone_size: -

cdr3_nt: TGCGCCAGCAGCACGGGGGACAATGAGCAGTTCTTC
cdr3_aa: CASSTGDNEQFF
j_call: TRBJ2-1
d_call: -
v_call: TRBV5-1
cdr3_length: 12
clone_size: -

cdr3_nt: TGCGCCAGCAGCCAAGAGGTAACACCACTATGGCATGGCTACACCTTC
cdr3_aa: CASSQEVTPLWHGYTF
j_call: TRBJ1-2
d_call: -
v_call: TRBV4-3
cdr3_length: 16
clone_size: -

cdr3_nt: TGTGCCAGCCGTCCAAGGGACAGGGCCTACAATGAGCAGTTCTTC
cdr3_aa: CASRPRDRAYNEQFF
j_call: TRBJ2-1
d_call: TRBD1
v_call: TRBV7-9
cdr3_length: 15
clone_size: once

cdr3_nt: TGTGCCTGGAGTCGGAGTGACGACACTGAAGCTTTCTTT
cdr3_aa: CAWSRSDDTEAFF
j_call: TRBJ1-1
d_call: -
v_call: TRBV30
cdr3_length: 13
clone_size: -

cdr3_nt: TGTGCCAGCAGTCCATCAACGGGGCAGTCTCTGTACGAGCAGTACTTC
cdr3_aa: CASSPSTGQSLYEQYF
j_call: TRBJ2-7
d_call: -
v_call: TRBV27
cdr3_length: 16
clone_size: -

cdr3_nt: TGTGCCAGCACTGGGACAGATGGGTATGGCTACACCTTC
cdr3_aa: CASTGTDGYGYTF
j_call: TRBJ1-2
d_call: TRBD1
v_call: TRBV6-1
cdr3_length: 13
clone_size: -

cdr3_nt: TGTGCCAGCAGCTTAGCCGGGAGGAGCATCTACGAGCAGTACTTC
cdr3_aa: CASSLAGRSIYEQYF
j_call: TRBJ2-7
d_call: TRBD2
v_call: TRBV7-6
cdr3_length: 15
clone_size: -

cdr3_nt: TGTGCCAGCAGTCCCACAGGGTTTGGCAATCAGCCCCAGCATTTT
cdr3_aa: CASSPTGFGNQPQHF
j_call: TRBJ1-5
d_call: -
v_call: TRBV27
cdr3_length: 15
clone_size: -

cdr3_nt: TGTGCCAGCAGTTTCCGAGGGAATCCCTACGAGCAGTACTTC
cdr3_aa: CASSFRGNPYEQYF
j_call: TRBJ2-7
d_call: -
v_call: TRBV28
cdr3_length: 14
clone_size: -

cdr3_nt: TGTGCCAGCAGCGGTGGACTAGCGGGGACCCAGTACTTC
cdr3_aa: CASSGGLAGTQYF
j_call: TRBJ2-5
d_call: TRBD2
v_call: TRBV7-9
cdr3_length: 13
clone_size: -

cdr3_nt: TGTGCCAGCAGCTCACCGGCGGACTCTTACAATGAGCAGTTCTTC
cdr3_aa: CASSSPADSYNEQFF
j_call: TRBJ2-1
d_call: -
v_call: TRBV7-9
cdr3_length: 15
clone_size: -

cdr3_nt: TGTGCCACCAGTAGATCTAGCGGGTACAATGAGCAGTTCTTC
cdr3_aa: CATSRSSGYNEQFF
j_call: TRBJ2-1
d_call: TRBD2
v_call: TRBV15
cdr3_length: 14
clone_size: -

cdr3_nt: TGCGCCAGCAGGGGAGCTATGACAGAGGGCAATGAGCAGTTCTTC
cdr3_aa: CASRGAMTEGNEQFF
j_call: TRBJ2-1
d_call: -
v_call: TRBV4-1
cdr3_length: 15
clone_size: -

cdr3_nt: TGTGCCAGCAGCTTAGCCCCGGGACAGGGTTACGAGCAGTACTTC
cdr3_aa: CASSLAPGQGYEQYF
j_call: TRBJ2-7
d_call: TRBD1
v_call: TRBV11-2
cdr3_length: 15
clone_size: -

cdr3_nt: TGTGCCAGCAGTATATTCGGGAACAAAATAGAAGAGACCCAGTACTTC
cdr3_aa: CASSIFGNKIEETQYF
j_call: TRBJ2-5
d_call: -
v_call: TRBV28
cdr3_length: 16
clone_size: -

cdr3_nt: TGTGCTAGTGGTTTGCAGGGACTCTACGAGCAGTACTTC
cdr3_aa: CASGLQGLYEQYF
j_call: TRBJ2-7
d_call: -
v_call: TRBV12-5
cdr3_length: 13
clone_size: -

cdr3_nt: TGTGCCAGCAGTTTACTGGGTACCTACGAGCAGTACTTC
cdr3_aa: CASSLLGTYEQYF
j_call: TRBJ2-7
d_call: -
v_call: TRBV27
cdr3_length: 13
clone_size: -

cdr3_nt: TGCGCCAGCAGCCAAGTTTGGACTGGGGATTACTTAAACTATGGCTACACCTTC
cdr3_aa: CASSQVWTGDYLNYGYTF
j_call: TRBJ1-2
d_call: -
v_call: TRBV4-1
cdr3_length: 18
clone_size: -

cdr3_nt: TGTGCCAGCAGTGAAAAGGGTCCGAACACTGAAGCTTTCTTT
cdr3_aa: CASSEKGPNTEAFF
j_call: TRBJ1-1
d_call: -
v_call: TRBV2
cdr3_length: 14
clone_size: -